Sequencing of this T cell receptor beta chain was carried out in a study of glioma-infiltrating T cells after dendritic cell vaccination. Study-wide context: Dendritic cells derived from monocytes and pulsed with autologous tumor lysate formed the vaccine.

Time point in this sample: after dendritic cell vaccination, including at tumor progression/relapse. The primer mix had 60 V beta and 13 J beta primers. TCRdb's copy holds only in-frame clones and misses some; the assay was immunoSEQ multiplex PCR. The data show 110,000 or so clones, with 90% seen just once and 2.5% to 3% held by the top ten. Germline lookup yields CDR1 MNHEY and CDR2 SVGAGI. V lost 0 bases and J 5 bases, leaving 16 bases between the germline ends. This CDR3 comprises 16 residues. The sequencing used blood, collected after dendritic cell vaccination. The sequence was obtained from a human donor with glioblastoma. The chain couples TRBV6-5 to TRBJ2-5; a weak D match, TRBD1 (6 bases). The DNA for the CDR3 is TGTGCCAGCAGTTACTCCGGCAGGGGCGTTGGTGAGACCCAGTACTTC. It is translated as CASSYSGRGVGETQYF.